This TCR beta chain was documented in a study of T cell changes during pregnancy in multiple sclerosis. In its sample, this clone was seen a few times. Using immunoSEQ multiplex PCR, the repertoire was profiled, and TCRdb retains in-frame clones only, with some absent. The sample has just under 65,000 clones; approximately 94% are singletons. From germline, CDR1 is SGDLS and CDR2 YYNGEE. V shed 3 bases and J shed 6 bases, with 15 bases lying between them. There are 14 residues in the CDR3. The clonotype originates from a female donor with multiple sclerosis, enrolled in a pregnancy study. The chain employs TRBV9 and TRBJ1-1; D is uncertain. Here the sequenced sample was CD8+ T cells from peripheral blood mononuclear cells, taken in the second trimester of pregnancy. CDR3 sequence reads: CASSGNSPLSEAFF. The CDR3 DNA reads as TGTGCCAGCAGCGGAAACAGCCCACTCTCTGAAGCTTTCTTT.